This TCR beta chain was observed in a study of cytomegalovirus exposure and HLA in healthy donors. General study points: Information on immune exposure was restricted to one variable (CMV serostatus). Earlier analysis looked at TCR beta V segments, and most were productive about 87% or about 30% of the time. A later analysis linked a missense variant in DCLRE1C to the trimming of TCR beta V and J genes.

The PCR had 60 Vbeta and 13 Jbeta primers. Libraries were prepared by immunoSEQ multiplex PCR; TCRdb keeps only in-frame clonotypes and omits some of them. This sample has approximately 110,000 clones, with approximately 80% found just once. A word on this clone: Its target is unknown.

The TCR sequence derives from a female donor in good health and CMV-seropositive. Material: PBMCs.

This chain's CDR3 is CASSILGDSTDTQYF. In nucleotides, the CDR3 is TGTGCCAGTAGTATTCTAGGCGATTCCACAGATACGCAGTATTTT. The rearrangement uses TRBV19 and TRBJ2-3; D is unresolved. Trimming left V 3 bases short and J 2 bases short, with 12 bases between. Germline V CDR1 and CDR2: LNHDA, SQIVND (reference sequence). The CDR3 runs 15 residues.